This TCR beta chain was observed in a study of read filtering for tumor transcriptome and immune sequencing. Looking at the study overall: The cohort had roughly 16 men and roughly 13 women aged roughly 47 to 85, mean roughly 66 years. DNase treatment preceded whole-transcriptome library preparation.

From approximately 400 ng of RNA, a library with molecular barcoded alpha/delta and beta/gamma adaptors was made. TCRdb used MiXCR to reprocess the reads, holding one entry per CDR3 protein. The sample holds tens of thousands of distinct CDR3 sequences; roughly 20% are singletons and the top ten take approximately 18%. With respect to this clonotype: One end of the junction is discordant with germline, which a read error may explain.

Germline V gene sequence: CDR1 MNHEY, CDR2 SVGAGI. This CDR3 region has 16 residues. The sequencing sample was made of a population of CD138-negative cells sorted from bone marrow. The receptor was derived from a donor at least 40 years old with multiple myeloma. The chain couples TRBV6-5 to TRBJ2-1; D not certain. CDR3 DNA sequence: TGTGCCAGCAGTTACTCCTCTACGAGCTCCTACAATGAGCGGTTCTTC. This sequence encodes CASSYSSTSSYNERFF.